Listed below are T cell receptor beta chains from one sample, sequenced in a study of blood T cell repertoires in COVID-19. Sequencing was performed with immunoSEQ multiplex PCR; in TCRdb, only in-frame clones are kept and a portion is missing. The sample carries more than 300,000 clones, 92% recorded once. The sample consisted of PBMCs or T cells enriched from blood (not recorded which). The receptors shown here come from a woman between 25 and 40 years old who had recovered from COVID-19. Both conserved end residues are part of each CDR3. The D gene is left open where the match is weak. Size is stated for part of the rows, as once, few or many counts, or as a class when the clone is expanded.

DNA: TGTGCCATCAGTGATAGAGGGACAGGGTGGCCAGATACGCAGTATTTT
CDR3: CAISDRGTGWPDTQYF
D: TRBD1
J: TRBJ2-3
V: TRBV10-3
size: few

DNA: TGTGCCAGCAGCTTAGATGGCCACCGCATTTCCTACAATGAGCAGTTCTTC
CDR3: CASSLDGHRISYNEQFF
D: .
J: TRBJ2-1
V: TRBV7-9
size: .

DNA: TGTGCCAGCAGCCCCGGACAGGGGTTTCCAACTAATGAAAAACTGTTTTTT
CDR3: CASSPGQGFPTNEKLFF
D: TRBD1
J: TRBJ1-4
V: TRBV3-1/TRBV3-2
size: .

DNA: TGTGCCAGCAGCAGAGGGGGGACAGTCAACTATGGCTACACCTTC
CDR3: CASSRGGTVNYGYTF
D: TRBD1
J: TRBJ1-2
V: TRBV7-9
size: .

DNA: TGTGCCAGCAGCTTAGATCCGGGGGGGAACTCCGAGCAGTACTTC
CDR3: CASSLDPGGNSEQYF
D: TRBD2
J: TRBJ2-7
V: TRBV7-9
size: .

DNA: TGTGCCAGCAGTGAACGTTCGACTAGCGGGAGGGCCGGGTCCTTCTACGAGCAGTACTTC
CDR3: CASSERSTSGRAGSFYEQYF
D: TRBD2
J: TRBJ2-7
V: TRBV6-1
size: once

DNA: TGTGCCAGCACCCTCCCGGGAGGGTATACAGATACGCAGTATTTT
CDR3: CASTLPGGYTDTQYF
D: TRBD2
J: TRBJ2-3
V: TRBV28
size: .

DNA: TGTGCCAGCCGACCTCGGGCTAGCGCGCAGTACTTC
CDR3: CASRPRASAQYF
D: .
J: TRBJ2-7
V: TRBV28
size: .

DNA: TGTGCCAGCAGCGGAACCGGGACAGATTATCAGCCCCAGCATTTT
CDR3: CASSGTGTDYQPQHF
D: TRBD1
J: TRBJ1-5
V: TRBV5-5
size: .

DNA: TGTGCCAGCAGCTTAACGGGACTAGAGACCGATACGCAGTATTTT
CDR3: CASSLTGLETDTQYF
D: TRBD2
J: TRBJ2-3
V: TRBV7-6
size: .

DNA: TGTGCCAGCAGCTTTGTGGCATCCCGGGTCACCGGGGAGCTGTTTTTT
CDR3: CASSFVASRVTGELFF
D: .
J: TRBJ2-2
V: TRBV7-9
size: .

DNA: TGTGCCAGCACACAAGGGACAGTACCGCGAACTTTCTCTGGAAACACCATATATTTT
CDR3: CASTQGTVPRTFSGNTIYF
D: TRBD1
J: TRBJ1-3
V: TRBV7-9
size: .

DNA: TGTGCCAGCAGTTACTCCGGCAGGGATGATTCACCCCTCCACTTT
CDR3: CASSYSGRDDSPLHF
D: .
J: TRBJ1-6
V: TRBV6-2/TRBV6-3
size: few

DNA: TGTGCCAGCAGCCATGGTGGACAGGGTCTCTCTGGGGCCAACGTCCTGACTTTC
CDR3: CASSHGGQGLSGANVLTF
D: TRBD1
J: TRBJ2-6
V: TRBV14
size: .

DNA: TGTGCCAGCAGTCGGACTAGCTACGGGACAGATACGCAGTATTTT
CDR3: CASSRTSYGTDTQYF
D: TRBD2
J: TRBJ2-3
V: TRBV3-1/TRBV3-2
size: .

DNA: TGTGCCATCAGTGACGGGACACGGGGAAAATATGAGCAGTTCTTC
CDR3: CAISDGTRGKYEQFF
D: .
J: TRBJ2-1
V: TRBV10-3
size: .

DNA: TGTGCCAGCAGCCCAGACAGGAAAGATCAGCCCCAGCATTTT
CDR3: CASSPDRKDQPQHF
D: .
J: TRBJ1-5
V: TRBV7-8
size: .

DNA: TGTGCCAGTAAAAGAATAGAGGTCAATCAGCCCCAGCATTTT
CDR3: CASKRIEVNQPQHF
D: .
J: TRBJ1-5
V: TRBV19
size: few

DNA: TGTGCCAGCAGCTTTCGTCGGCGGAGCTCCTACAATGAGCAGTTCTTC
CDR3: CASSFRRRSSYNEQFF
D: .
J: TRBJ2-1
V: TRBV7-6
size: .

DNA: TGTGCCAGCAGCCAAGGGACAGGGGGGCTCGATTACACTGAAGCTTTCTTT
CDR3: CASSQGTGGLDYTEAFF
D: TRBD1
J: TRBJ1-1
V: TRBV4-2
size: .

DNA: TGTGCCAGCAGTTTGGACAGGGCCGGGGCCAACGTCCTGACTTTC
CDR3: CASSLDRAGANVLTF
D: TRBD1
J: TRBJ2-6
V: TRBV27
size: .

DNA: TGTGCCAGCACCCCCACCAGGACATCTGGAAACACCATATATTTT
CDR3: CASTPTRTSGNTIYF
D: .
J: TRBJ1-3
V: TRBV6-2/TRBV6-3
size: .

DNA: TGTGCCAGCAGCCTAGACAGGGGCACTGAAGCTTTCTTT
CDR3: CASSLDRGTEAFF
D: TRBD1
J: TRBJ1-1
V: TRBV6-5
size: .

DNA: TGTGCCAGCAGCTTAGCGCACGCGTACAGGGCGGAGGGCTACACCTTC
CDR3: CASSLAHAYRAEGYTF
D: .
J: TRBJ1-2
V: TRBV7-2
size: .

DNA: TGTGCCAGTAAACAGGGGTCGGACACTGAAGCTTTCTTT
CDR3: CASKQGSDTEAFF
D: TRBD1
J: TRBJ1-1
V: TRBV19
size: .

DNA: TGTGCCAGCAGCTTAGGTCAGGGGGCAGGCTATGGCTACACCTTC
CDR3: CASSLGQGAGYGYTF
D: TRBD1
J: TRBJ1-2
V: TRBV7-8
size: .

DNA: TGCCAAAAATGGGGGCAGCGTACTAACTATGGCTACACCTTC
CDR3: CQKWGQRTNYGYTF
D: .
J: TRBJ1-2
V: TRBV12-5
size: .

DNA: TGTGCCAGCAGTTATGGCGGTGTGGTGAACACTGAAGCTTTCTTT
CDR3: CASSYGGVVNTEAFF
D: .
J: TRBJ1-1
V: TRBV6-5
size: .